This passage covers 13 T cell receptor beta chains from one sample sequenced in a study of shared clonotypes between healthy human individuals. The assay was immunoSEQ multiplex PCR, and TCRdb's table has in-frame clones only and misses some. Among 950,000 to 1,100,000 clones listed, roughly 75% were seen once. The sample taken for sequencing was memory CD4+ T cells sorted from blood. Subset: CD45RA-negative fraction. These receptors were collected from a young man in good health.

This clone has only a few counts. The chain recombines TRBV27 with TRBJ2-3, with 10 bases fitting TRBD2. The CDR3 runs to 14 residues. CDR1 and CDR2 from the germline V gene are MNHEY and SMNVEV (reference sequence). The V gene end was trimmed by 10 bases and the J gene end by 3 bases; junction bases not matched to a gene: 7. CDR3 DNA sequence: TGTGCCATCAGACTAGCGGGCGGGACAGATACGCAGTATTTT. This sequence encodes CAIRLAGGTDTQYF.

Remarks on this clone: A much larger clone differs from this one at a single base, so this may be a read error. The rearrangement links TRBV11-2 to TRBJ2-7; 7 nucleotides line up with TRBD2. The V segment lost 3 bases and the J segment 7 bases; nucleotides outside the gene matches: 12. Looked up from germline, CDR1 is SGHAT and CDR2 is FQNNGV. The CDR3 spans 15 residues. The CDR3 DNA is TGTGCCAGCAGCTTGGTGGGGGGAGGGCCTGATGAGCAGTACTTC. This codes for CASSLVGGGPDEQYF.

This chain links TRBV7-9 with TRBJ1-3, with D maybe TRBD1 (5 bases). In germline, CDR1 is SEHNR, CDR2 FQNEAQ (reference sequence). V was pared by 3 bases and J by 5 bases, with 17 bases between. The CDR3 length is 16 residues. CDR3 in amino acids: CASSFFPQGNRNTIYF. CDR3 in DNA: TGTGCCAGCAGCTTTTTCCCGCAGGGAAACAGAAACACCATATATTTT.

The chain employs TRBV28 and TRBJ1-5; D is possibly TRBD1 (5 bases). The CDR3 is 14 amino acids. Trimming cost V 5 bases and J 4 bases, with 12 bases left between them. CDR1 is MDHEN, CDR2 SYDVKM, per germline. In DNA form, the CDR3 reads TGTGCCAGCAGTGTTGGGGGGGGGAATCAGCCCCAGCATTTT. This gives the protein CASSVGGGNQPQHF.

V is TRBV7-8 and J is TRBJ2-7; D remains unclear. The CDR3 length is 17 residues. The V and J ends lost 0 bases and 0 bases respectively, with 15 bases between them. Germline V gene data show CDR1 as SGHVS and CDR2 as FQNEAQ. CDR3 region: CASSLATSANPSYEQYF. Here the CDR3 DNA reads TGTGCCAGCAGCTTAGCGACCAGCGCCAACCCCTCCTACGAGCAGTACTTC.

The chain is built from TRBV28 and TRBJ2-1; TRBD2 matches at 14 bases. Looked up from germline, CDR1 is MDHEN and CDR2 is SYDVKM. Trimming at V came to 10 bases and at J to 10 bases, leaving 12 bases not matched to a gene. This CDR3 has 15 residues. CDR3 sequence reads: CAIEGSGLAGEEQFF. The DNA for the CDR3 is TGTGCCATCGAGGGTTCGGGACTAGCGGGGGAGGAGCAGTTCTTC.

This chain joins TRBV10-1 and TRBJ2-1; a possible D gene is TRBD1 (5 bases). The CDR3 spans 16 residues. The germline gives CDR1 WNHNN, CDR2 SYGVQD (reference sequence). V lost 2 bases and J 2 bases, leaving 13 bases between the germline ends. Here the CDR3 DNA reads TGCGCCAGCAGTGAGCGGCCCAGGGCCGCCTACAATGAGCAGTTCTTC. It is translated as CASSERPRAAYNEQFF.

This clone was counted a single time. The CDR3 DNA sequence: TGCGCCAGCAGCCTAGTCTCCCTGGGATTCGGGTACGAGCAGTACTTC. It is translated as CASSLVSLGFGYEQYF. The chain combines TRBV4-1 with TRBJ2-7, with D unresolved. The CDR3 extends over 16 amino acids. Trimming stripped 4 bases from V and 4 bases from J, with 20 bases between. Germline values: CDR1 MGHRA, CDR2 YSYEKL.

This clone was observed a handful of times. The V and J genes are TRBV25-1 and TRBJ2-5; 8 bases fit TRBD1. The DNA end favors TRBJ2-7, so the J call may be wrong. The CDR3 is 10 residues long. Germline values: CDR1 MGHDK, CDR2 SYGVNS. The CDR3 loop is CANDRGEQYF. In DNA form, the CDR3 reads TGTGCCAACGACAGGGGCGAGCAGTACTTC.

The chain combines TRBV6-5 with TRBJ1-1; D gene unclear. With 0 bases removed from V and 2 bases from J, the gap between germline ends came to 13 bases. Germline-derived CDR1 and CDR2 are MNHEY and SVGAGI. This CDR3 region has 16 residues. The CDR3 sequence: CASSYSRTRRNTEAFF. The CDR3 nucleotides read TGTGCCAGCAGTTACTCGAGGACCAGGAGAAACACTGAAGCTTTCTTT.

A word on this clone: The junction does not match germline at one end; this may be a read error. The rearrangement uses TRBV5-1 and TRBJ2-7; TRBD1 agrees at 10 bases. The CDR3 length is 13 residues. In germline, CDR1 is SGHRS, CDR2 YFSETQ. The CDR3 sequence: CASRLDRGYEQYF. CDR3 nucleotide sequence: TGCGCCAGCAGATTGGACAGGGGGTACGAGCAGTACTTC.

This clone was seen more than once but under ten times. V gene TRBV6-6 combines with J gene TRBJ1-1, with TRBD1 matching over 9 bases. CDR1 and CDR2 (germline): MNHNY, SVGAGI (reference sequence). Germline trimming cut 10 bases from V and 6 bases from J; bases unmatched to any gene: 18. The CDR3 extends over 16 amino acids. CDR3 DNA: TGTGCCACCGCCCGAGGACAGGGGTATGCGGGCCCTGAAGCTTTCTTT. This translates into CATARGQGYAGPEAFF.

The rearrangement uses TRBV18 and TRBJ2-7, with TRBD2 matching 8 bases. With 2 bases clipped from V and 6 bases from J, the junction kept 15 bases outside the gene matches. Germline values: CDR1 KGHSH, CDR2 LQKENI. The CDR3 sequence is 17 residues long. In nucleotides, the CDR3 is TGTGCCAGCTCACCATCTCTTTCTCCGGGAGGGCCAGGCGAGCAGTACTTC. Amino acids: CASSPSLSPGGPGEQYF.